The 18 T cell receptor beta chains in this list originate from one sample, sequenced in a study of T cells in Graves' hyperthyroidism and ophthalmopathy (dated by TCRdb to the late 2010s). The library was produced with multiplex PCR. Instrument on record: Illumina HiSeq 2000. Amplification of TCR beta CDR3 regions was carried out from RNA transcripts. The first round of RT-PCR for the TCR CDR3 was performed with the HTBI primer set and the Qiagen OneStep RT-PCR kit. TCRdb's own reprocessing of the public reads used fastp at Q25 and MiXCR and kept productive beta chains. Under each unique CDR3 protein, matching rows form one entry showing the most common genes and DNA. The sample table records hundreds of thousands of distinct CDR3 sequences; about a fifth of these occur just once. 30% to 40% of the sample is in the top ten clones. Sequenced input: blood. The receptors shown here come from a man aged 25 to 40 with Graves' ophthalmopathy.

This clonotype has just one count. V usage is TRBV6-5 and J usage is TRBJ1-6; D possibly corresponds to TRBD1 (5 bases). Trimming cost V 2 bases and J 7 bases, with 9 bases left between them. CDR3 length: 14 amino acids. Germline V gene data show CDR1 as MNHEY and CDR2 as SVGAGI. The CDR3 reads CASSYGRANSPLHF. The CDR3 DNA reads TGTGCCAGCAGTTACGGCAGGGCGAATTCACCCCTCCACTTT.

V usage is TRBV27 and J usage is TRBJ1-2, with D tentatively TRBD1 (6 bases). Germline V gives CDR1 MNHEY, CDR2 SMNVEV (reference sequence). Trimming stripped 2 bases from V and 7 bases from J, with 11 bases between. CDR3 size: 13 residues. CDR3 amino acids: CASSLTGRAGYTF. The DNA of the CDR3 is TGTGCCAGCAGTTTAACAGGGAGGGCTGGCTACACCTTC.

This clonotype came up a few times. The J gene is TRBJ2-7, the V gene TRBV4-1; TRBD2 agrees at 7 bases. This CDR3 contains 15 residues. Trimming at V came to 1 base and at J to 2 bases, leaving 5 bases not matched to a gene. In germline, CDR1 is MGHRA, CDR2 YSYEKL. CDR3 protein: CASSQVIAGTYEQYF. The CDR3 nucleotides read TGCGCCAGCAGCCAAGTAATAGCGGGTACCTACGAGCAGTACTTC.

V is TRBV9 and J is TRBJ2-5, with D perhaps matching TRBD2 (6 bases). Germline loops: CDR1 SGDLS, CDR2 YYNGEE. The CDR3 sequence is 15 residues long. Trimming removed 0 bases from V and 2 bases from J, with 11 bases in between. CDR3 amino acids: CASSVAAGPQETQYF. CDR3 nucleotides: TGTGCCAGCAGCGTAGCGGCGGGACCACAAGAGACCCAGTACTTC.

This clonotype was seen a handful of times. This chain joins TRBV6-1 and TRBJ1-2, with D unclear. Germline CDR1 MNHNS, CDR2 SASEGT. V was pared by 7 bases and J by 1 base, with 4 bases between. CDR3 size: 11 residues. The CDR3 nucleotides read TGTGCCAGCACCTTTAACTATGGCTACACCTTC. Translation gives CASTFNYGYTF.

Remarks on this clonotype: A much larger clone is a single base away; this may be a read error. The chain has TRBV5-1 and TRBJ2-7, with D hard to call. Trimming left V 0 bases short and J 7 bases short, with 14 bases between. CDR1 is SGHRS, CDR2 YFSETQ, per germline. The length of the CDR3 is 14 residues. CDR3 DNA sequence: TGCGCCAGCAGCTTGGCGGTCTCTATCAATGAGCAGTACTTC. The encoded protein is CASSLAVSINEQYF.

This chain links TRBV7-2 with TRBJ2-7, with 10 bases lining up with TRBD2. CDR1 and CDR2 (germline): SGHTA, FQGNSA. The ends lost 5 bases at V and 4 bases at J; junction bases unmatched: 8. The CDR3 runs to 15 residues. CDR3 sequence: CASSQGLAGEYEQYF. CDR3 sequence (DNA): TGTGCCAGCAGCCAGGGGCTAGCGGGAGAGTACGAGCAGTACTTC.

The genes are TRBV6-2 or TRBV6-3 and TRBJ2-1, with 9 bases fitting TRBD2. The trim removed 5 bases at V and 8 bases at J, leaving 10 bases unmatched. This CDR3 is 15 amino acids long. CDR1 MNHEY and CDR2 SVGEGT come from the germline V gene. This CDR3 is CASSHELAGFDEQFF. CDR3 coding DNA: TGTGCCAGCAGTCATGAGCTAGCGGGATTCGATGAGCAGTTCTTC.

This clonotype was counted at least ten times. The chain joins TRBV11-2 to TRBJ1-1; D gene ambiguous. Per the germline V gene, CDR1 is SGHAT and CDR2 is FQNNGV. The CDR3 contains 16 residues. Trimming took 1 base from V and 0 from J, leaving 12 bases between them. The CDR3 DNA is TGTGCCAGCAGCTTAGCCAGCCCCGGGGTGAACACTGAAGCTTTCTTT. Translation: CASSLASPGVNTEAFF. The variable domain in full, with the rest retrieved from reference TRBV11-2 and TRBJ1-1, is EAGVAQSPRYKIIEKRQSVAFWCNPISGHATLYWYQQILGQGPKLLIQFQNNGVVDDSQLPKDRFSAERLKGVDSTLKIQPAKLEDSAVYLCASSLASPGVNTEAFFGQGTRLTVV.

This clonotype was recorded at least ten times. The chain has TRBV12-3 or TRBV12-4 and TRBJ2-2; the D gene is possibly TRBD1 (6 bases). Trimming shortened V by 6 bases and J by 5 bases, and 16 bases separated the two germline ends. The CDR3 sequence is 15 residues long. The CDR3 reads CASRFRDIRTGELFF. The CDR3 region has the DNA TGTGCCAGCAGGTTCCGGGACATCCGGACCGGGGAGCTGTTTTTT.

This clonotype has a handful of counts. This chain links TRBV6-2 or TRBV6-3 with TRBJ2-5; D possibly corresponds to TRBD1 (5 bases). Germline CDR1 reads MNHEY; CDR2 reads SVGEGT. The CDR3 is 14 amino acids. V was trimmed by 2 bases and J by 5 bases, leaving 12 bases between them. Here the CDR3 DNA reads TGTGCCAGCAGTTACCAGGGATGGGGTGAGACCCAGTACTTC. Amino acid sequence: CASSYQGWGETQYF.

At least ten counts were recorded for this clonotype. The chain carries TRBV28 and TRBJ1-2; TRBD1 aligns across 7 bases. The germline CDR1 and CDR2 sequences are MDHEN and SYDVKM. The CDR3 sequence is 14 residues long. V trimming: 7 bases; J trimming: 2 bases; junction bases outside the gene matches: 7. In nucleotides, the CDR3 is TGTGCCAGCACTCAAGACAGGGTAAACTATGGCTACACCTTC. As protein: CASTQDRVNYGYTF.

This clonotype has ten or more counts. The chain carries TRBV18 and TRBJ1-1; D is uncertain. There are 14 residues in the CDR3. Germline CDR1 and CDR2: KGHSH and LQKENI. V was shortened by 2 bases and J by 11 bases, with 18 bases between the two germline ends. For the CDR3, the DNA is TGTGCCAGCTCACCAGCCCTCCAGTACGGGCGGGCTTTCTTT. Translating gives CASSPALQYGRAFF.

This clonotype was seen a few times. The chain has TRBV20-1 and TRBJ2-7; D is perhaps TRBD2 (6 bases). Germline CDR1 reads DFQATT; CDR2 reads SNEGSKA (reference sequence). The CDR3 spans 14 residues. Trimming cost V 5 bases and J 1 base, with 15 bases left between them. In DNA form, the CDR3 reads TGCAGTGCTCCCGGGACTGGATTTTCCTACGAGCAGTACTTC. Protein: CSAPGTGFSYEQYF.

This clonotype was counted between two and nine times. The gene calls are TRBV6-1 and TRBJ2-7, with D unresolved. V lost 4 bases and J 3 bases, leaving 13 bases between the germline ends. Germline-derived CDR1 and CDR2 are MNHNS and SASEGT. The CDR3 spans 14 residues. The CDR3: CASSGNEAFYEQYF. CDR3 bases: TGTGCCAGCAGTGGAAACGAGGCCTTCTACGAGCAGTACTTC.

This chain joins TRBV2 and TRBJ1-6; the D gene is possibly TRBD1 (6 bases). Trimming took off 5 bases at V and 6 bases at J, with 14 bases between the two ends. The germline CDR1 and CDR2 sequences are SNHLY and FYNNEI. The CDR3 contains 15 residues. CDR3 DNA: TGTGCCAGCAGTAAATCGGCAGGGGTTAATTCACCCCTCCACTTT. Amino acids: CASSKSAGVNSPLHF.

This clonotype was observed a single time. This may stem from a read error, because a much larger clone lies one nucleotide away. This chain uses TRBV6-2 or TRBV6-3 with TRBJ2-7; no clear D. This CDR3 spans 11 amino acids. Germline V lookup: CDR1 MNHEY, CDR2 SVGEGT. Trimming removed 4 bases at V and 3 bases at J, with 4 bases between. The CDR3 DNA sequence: TGTGCCAGCAGTTTCGTCTACGAGCAGTACTTC. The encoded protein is CASSFVYEQYF.

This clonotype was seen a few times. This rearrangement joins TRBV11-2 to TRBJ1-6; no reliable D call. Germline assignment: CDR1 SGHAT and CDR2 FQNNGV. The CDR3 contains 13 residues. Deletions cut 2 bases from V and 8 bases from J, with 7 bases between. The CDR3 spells CASSLYEDSPLHF. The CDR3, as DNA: TGTGCCAGCAGCTTATATGAGGATTCACCCCTCCACTTT.